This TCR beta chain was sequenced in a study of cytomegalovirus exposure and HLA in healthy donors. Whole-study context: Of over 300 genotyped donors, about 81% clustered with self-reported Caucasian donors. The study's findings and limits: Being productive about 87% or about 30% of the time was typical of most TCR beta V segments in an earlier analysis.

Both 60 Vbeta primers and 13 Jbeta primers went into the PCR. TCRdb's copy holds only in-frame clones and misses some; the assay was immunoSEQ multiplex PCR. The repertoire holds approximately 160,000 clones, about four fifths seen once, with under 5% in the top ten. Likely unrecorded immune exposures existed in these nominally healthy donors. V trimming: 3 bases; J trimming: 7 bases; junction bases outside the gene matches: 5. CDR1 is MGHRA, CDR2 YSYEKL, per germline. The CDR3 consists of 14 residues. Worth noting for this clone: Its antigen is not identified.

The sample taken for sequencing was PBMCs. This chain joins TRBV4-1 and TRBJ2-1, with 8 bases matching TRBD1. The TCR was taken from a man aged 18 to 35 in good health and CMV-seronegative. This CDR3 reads CASSHVQGENEQFF. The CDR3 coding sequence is TGCGCCAGCAGCCACGTACAGGGGGAGAATGAGCAGTTCTTC.